These 10 T cell receptor beta chains originate from one sample sequenced in a study of blood T cell repertoires in COVID-19. The assay was immunoSEQ multiplex PCR, and TCRdb's table has in-frame clones only and misses some. The sample holds approximately 300,000 clones; about 85% are singletons and the top ten take 0.75% to 0.95%. Sequenced: peripheral blood. These receptors were taken from a human donor with COVID-19, enrolled during active disease. The donor label of this sample is uncertain.

The V call is TRBV19, the J call TRBJ1-1; tentative D call: TRBD1 (5 bases). The ends were cut back, 3 bases at V and 1 base at J, with 15 bases in the middle. The CDR3 is 16 residues long. Germline V CDR1 and CDR2: LNHDA, SQIVND (reference sequence). The DNA for the CDR3 is TGTGCCAGTAGTATCTATTTAGATACAGGGAACACTGAAGCTTTCTTT. This sequence encodes CASSIYLDTGNTEAFF.

This chain connects TRBV11-2 to TRBJ2-3; 7 bases line up with TRBD2. Losses at the gene ends were 0 bases for V and 4 bases for J; bases not matched to a gene: 4. The CDR3 contains 15 residues. Germline assignment: CDR1 SGHAT and CDR2 FQNNGV. The CDR3 DNA sequence: TGTGCCAGCAGCTTAGATGGCGGGAGCGCAGATACGCAGTATTTT. Translating gives CASSLDGGSADTQYF. The variable domain in full, with the rest retrieved from reference TRBV11-2 and TRBJ2-3, is EAGVAQSPRYKIIEKRQSVAFWCNPISGHATLYWYQQILGQGPKLLIQFQNNGVVDDSQLPKDRFSAERLKGVDSTLKIQPAKLEDSAVYLCASSLDGGSADTQYFGPGTRLTVL.

The gene calls are TRBV30 and TRBJ1-1; D not resolved. Trimming took off 2 bases at V and 9 bases at J, with 10 bases between the two ends. Looked up from germline, CDR1 is GTSNPN and CDR2 is SVGIG (reference sequence). There are 11 residues in the CDR3. CDR3 sequence: CAWSWQVKAFF. In nucleotides, the CDR3 is TGTGCCTGGAGTTGGCAGGTAAAAGCTTTCTTT.

V usage is TRBV10-1 and J usage is TRBJ2-2; D perhaps matches TRBD1 (5 bases). The germline CDR1 and CDR2 sequences are WNHNN and SYGVQD (reference sequence). With 3 bases removed from V and 0 bases from J, the gap between germline ends came to 11 bases. This CDR3 contains 16 residues. The CDR3: CASSDRVAANTGELFF. The CDR3 nucleotides read TGCGCCAGCAGTGACAGGGTAGCAGCGAACACCGGGGAGCTGTTTTTT.

This sequence joins TRBV18 and TRBJ2-1; 9 positions match TRBD1. CDR3 length: 15 residues. CDR1 KGHSH and CDR2 LQKENI come from the germline V gene. V lost 4 bases, J lost 2 bases, and 3 bases stayed unmatched. This CDR3 reads CASSLGQGAYNEQFF. The CDR3 nucleotides read TGTGCCAGCTCACTGGGACAGGGAGCCTACAATGAGCAGTTCTTC. Complete variable domain (other parts from reference TRBV18 and TRBJ2-1): NAGVMQNPRHLVRRRGQEARLRCSPMKGHSHVYWYRQLPEEGLKFMVYLQKENIIDESGMPKERFSAEFPKEGPSILRIQQVVRGDSAAYFCASSLGQGAYNEQFFGPGTRLTVL.

The table lists this clone with a count of one. This chain uses TRBV30 with TRBJ1-1; 11 bases map to TRBD1. The V segment lost 5 bases and the J segment 0 bases; nucleotides outside the gene matches: 11. Germline values: CDR1 GTSNPN, CDR2 SVGIG (reference sequence). The CDR3 extends over 17 amino acids. This CDR3 reads CAWVDRGLGFVNTEAFF. The CDR3 DNA sequence: TGTGCCTGGGTGGACAGGGGGCTGGGATTCGTGAACACTGAAGCTTTCTTT.

The table lists this clone with a few counts. The CDR3 is CASSIHSTSNEQFF. The CDR3 DNA reads TGTGCCAGCAGCATTCACTCGACTAGCAATGAGCAGTTCTTC. V usage is TRBV7-3 and J usage is TRBJ2-1, with a weak D call TRBD2 (6 bases). V was trimmed by 5 bases and J by 6 bases, leaving 14 bases between them. CDR3 size: 14 residues. Germline-derived CDR1 and CDR2 are SGHTA and FQGTGA. Looking up the rest from reference TRBV7-3 and TRBJ2-1 gives the full variable domain: GAGVSQTPSNKVTEKGKYVELRCDPISGHTALYWYRQSLGQGPEFLIYFQGTGAADDSGLPNDRFFAVRPEGSVSTLKIQRTERGDSAVYLCASSIHSTSNEQFFGPGTRLTVL.

This chain links TRBV12-3 or TRBV12-4 with TRBJ2-3; 8 bases are a match to TRBD2. The CDR3 spans 11 residues. V was pared by 8 bases and J by 11 bases, with 6 bases of the junction left unmatched. The CDR3 DNA reads as TGTGCCAGCCTCGGGGGGGTCTGGCAGTATTTT. Encoded protein: CASLGGVWQYF.

The chain has TRBV15 and TRBJ1-2, with a tentative D call TRBD1 (5 bases). The V gene lost 4 bases and the J gene lost 8 bases, with 20 bases spanning the gap. From germline, CDR1 is LNHNV and CDR2 YYDKDF (reference sequence). CDR3 length: 15 residues. CDR3 amino acids: CATSIPQAGWGGYTF. CDR3 bases: TGTGCCACCAGCATCCCGCAGGCAGGTTGGGGCGGCTACACCTTC.

This chain connects TRBV18 to TRBJ1-4; a possible D gene is TRBD1 (5 bases). Germline V gives CDR1 KGHSH, CDR2 LQKENI. V was shortened by 1 base and J by 8 bases, with 8 bases between the two germline ends. CDR3 length equals 13 residues. CDR3 in DNA: TGTGCCAGCTCACCACAGCAGGGAGAAAAACTGTTTTTT. It encodes CASSPQQGEKLFF.